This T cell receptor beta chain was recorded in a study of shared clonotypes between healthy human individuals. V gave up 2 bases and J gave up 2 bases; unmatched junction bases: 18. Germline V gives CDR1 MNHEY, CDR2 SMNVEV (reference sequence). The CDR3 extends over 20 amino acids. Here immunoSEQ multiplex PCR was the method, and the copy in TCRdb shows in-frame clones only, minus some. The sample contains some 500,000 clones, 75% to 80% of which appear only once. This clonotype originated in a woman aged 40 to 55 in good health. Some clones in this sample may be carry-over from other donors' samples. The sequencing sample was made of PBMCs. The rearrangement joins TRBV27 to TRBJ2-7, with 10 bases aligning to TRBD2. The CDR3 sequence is CASSLEPGFPGTSDTYEQYF. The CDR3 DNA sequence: TGTGCCAGCAGTTTAGAACCCGGCTTTCCGGGGACTAGCGATACCTACGAGCAGTACTTC.